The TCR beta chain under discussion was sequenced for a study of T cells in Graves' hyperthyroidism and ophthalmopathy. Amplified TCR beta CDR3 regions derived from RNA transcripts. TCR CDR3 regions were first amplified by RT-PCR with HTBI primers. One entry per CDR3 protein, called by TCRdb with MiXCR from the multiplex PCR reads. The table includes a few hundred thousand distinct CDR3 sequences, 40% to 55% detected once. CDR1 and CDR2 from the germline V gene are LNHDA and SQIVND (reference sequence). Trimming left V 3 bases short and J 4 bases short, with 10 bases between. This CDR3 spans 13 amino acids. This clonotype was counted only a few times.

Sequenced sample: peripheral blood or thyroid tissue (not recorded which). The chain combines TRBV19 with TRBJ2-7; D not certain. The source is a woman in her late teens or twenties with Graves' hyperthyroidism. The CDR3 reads CASSIGTYYEQYF. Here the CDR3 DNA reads TGTGCCAGTAGTATCGGCACCTATTACGAGCAGTACTTC.